This TCR beta chain came from a study of blood T cell repertoires in COVID-19. About the research overall: Sites in the United States, Italy and Spain provided acute and convalescent COVID-19 samples.

Study processing details: Amplifying reference gene primers gave estimates of nucleated cell counts. Profiling relied on immunoSEQ multiplex PCR, and the TCRdb table lists in-frame clones only, not all of them. V and J calls plus clone size are reproduced from that table; the DNA served to infer D and trimming. The table lists 60,000 to 95,000 clones, around 90% of them singletons, with 15% to 20% in the top ten. This receptor was taken from a woman older than 75 with active or convalescent COVID-19. Sequencing input: peripheral blood.

The DNA for the CDR3 is TGTGCCAGCAGCCAAGACAGGGGGGGCTACGAGCAGTACTTC. This sequence encodes CASSQDRGGYEQYF. V gene TRBV7-6 combines with J gene TRBJ2-7; TRBD1 agrees at 9 bases. The ends lost 5 bases at V and 3 bases at J; junction bases unmatched: 5. Germline V lookup: CDR1 SGHVS, CDR2 FNYEAQ. This CDR3 region has 14 residues.